Listed below are T cell receptor beta chains from one sample, sequenced in a study of Graves' ophthalmopathy and Graves' hyperthyroidism. MiXCR was run by TCRdb on the multiplex PCR reads, yielding one entry per CDR3 protein. The profile shows about 160,000 distinct CDR3 sequences, over 35% of them singletons. Input material: peripheral blood. The receptors shown here come from a woman aged 40 to 50 with Graves' ophthalmopathy. Both conserved end residues are trimmed from each CDR3.

v_gene | CDR3aa
TRBV27 | ASSSQGREETQY
TRBV6-5 | ASSYTRSETQY
TRBV7-2 | ASSLKGSSYGYT
TRBV6-2/TRBV6-3 | ASSYRTGFTDTQY
TRBV6-5 | ASRTIGTASSGYT
TRBV12-3/TRBV12-4 | ASSLTVSYEQY
TRBV5-1 | ASSWTGGRSYEQY
TRBV11-2 | ASSGDSETQY
TRBV20-1 | SARGDSLSYEQY
TRBV7-9 | ASSLPPRYEQY
TRBV11-2 | ASSIGLAGGNPSGELF
TRBV11-2 | ASSLFGQVNTGELF
TRBV6-1 | ASSLLRGNTEAF
TRBV12-3/TRBV12-4 | ASSPPGTGGNTIY
TRBV11-2 | ASPVGQGALDYGYT
TRBV18 | ASSPRQGFGELF
TRBV6-5 | ASSYSRGQFGGYT
TRBV29-1 | SARTGIDTGELF
TRBV19 | AIRDRMNTEAF
TRBV9 | ASSVETGGGEQY
TRBV6-1 | ASSRDRVAYEQY
TRBV19 | ASSPGRANYGYT
TRBV7-2 | ASSLLGRLAKNIQY
TRBV6-1 | ASSPQEAYNSPLH
TRBV12-3/TRBV12-4 | ASSFGQGFQETQY
TRBV12-3/TRBV12-4 | ASHLGVLDTEAF